This entry concerns a single T cell receptor beta chain. The data derive from a study of blood T cell repertoires in COVID-19. Measured with immunoSEQ multiplex PCR; TCRdb has only the in-frame clones, and not every one. The table has 55,000 to 70,000 clones, around 87% seen once; the top ten hold about 7.2%. The CDR3 has 15 amino acids. V trimming: 4 bases; J trimming: 3 bases; junction bases outside the gene matches: 4. The germline CDR1 and CDR2 sequences are SGHRS and YFSETQ. The rearrangement joins TRBV5-1 to TRBJ1-5; 10 bases are shared with TRBD1. The sequence was obtained from a man aged 60-69 years with active or convalescent COVID-19. The sample taken for sequencing was peripheral blood. CDR3 in amino acids: CASSLGTGANQPQHF. The DNA of the CDR3 is TGCGCCAGCAGCCTGGGGACAGGGGCCAATCAGCCCCAGCATTTT.